The clone carrying this T cell receptor (beta chain) was recorded at least ten times. Its antigen is not known. This specimen comes from a study of T cells in Graves' hyperthyroidism and ophthalmopathy. Study-wide results and limits: Blood also showed most of the thyroid clonotypes that were expanded above 0.001.

The authors deemed Graves' hyperthyroidism stable absent ophthalmopathy progression within 18 months. Each diagnosis was grounded in clinical symptoms, serum thyroxine and TRAb, thyroid ultrasound, and orbital computed tomography. The PBMCs were taken from 10 ml of fresh peripheral blood. It was RNA transcripts that yielded the amplified TCR beta CDR3 regions. HTBI primers were used for first-round RT-PCR of the TCR CDR3. MiXCR, run by TCRdb on the multiplex PCR reads, gives a single entry per CDR3 protein. The sample yields fewer than 850,000 distinct CDR3 sequences, around a sixth seen once. The source of this sequence is a man in his fifties with Graves' hyperthyroidism. The source material was blood.

The CDR3 is CASSSWGINQPQHF. CDR3 bases: TGTGCCAGCAGCTCATGGGGGATTAATCAGCCCCAGCATTTT. The chain joins TRBV7-8 to TRBJ1-5; D might be TRBD1 (5 bases). The CDR3 loop spans 14 amino acids. In germline, CDR1 is SGHVS, CDR2 FQNEAQ. The germline V and J ends were trimmed by 4 bases and 4 bases, with 11 bases remaining between them.